Below, 5 T cell receptor beta chains from the same sample are listed, as sequenced in a study of identical twins. TCRdb redid the calling of the 5' RACE reads with MiXCR, one entry per CDR3 protein. Of nearly 900,000 distinct CDR3 sequences detected, roughly an eighth appear once; the ten largest clones hold about 1.6%. Separately, the same data were catalogued under a study of yellow fever vaccine responses in identical twins.

Sample: PBMCs. The receptors stem from a woman under 30 in good health.

The V call is TRBV29-1, the J call TRBJ1-2; 10 nucleotides line up with TRBD1. V was clipped by 4 bases and J by 6 bases; unmatched bases: 14. Germline values: CDR1 SQVTM, CDR2 ANQGSEA. CDR3 size: 16 residues. CDR3 nucleotides: TGCAGCGTTGTCCCGGGACAGGGGACGATAAGGGATGGCTACACCTTC. Its protein product is CSVVPGQGTIRDGYTF.

Note on this clonotype: One junction end does not reproduce the germline sequence, and a read error may be involved. V usage is TRBV7-9 and J usage is TRBJ2-7; D unclear. Germline CDR1 is SEHNR and CDR2 is FQNEAQ (reference sequence). The CDR3 length is 12 residues. The CDR3 reads CGSSFSISEQYF. CDR3 in DNA: TGTGGCAGCAGCTTTAGCATTTCCGAGCAGTACTTC.

V gene TRBV2 combines with J gene TRBJ2-1; 12 bases map to TRBD2. This CDR3 has 15 amino acids. Germline V gene data show CDR1 as SNHLY and CDR2 as FYNNEI. With 4 bases clipped from V and 7 bases from J, the junction kept 5 bases outside the gene matches. The CDR3, as DNA: TGTGCCAGCAGTGTGCTAGCGGGAGGGGGGAATGAGCAGTTCTTC. It specifies CASSVLAGGGNEQFF.

The CDR3, as DNA: TGTGCCACCGAACGGGACTACCCCTACGAGCAGTACGTC. It yields the protein CATERDYPYEQYV. The chain is built from TRBV5-4 and TRBJ2-7, with TRBD2 identical over 7 bases. The CDR3 is 13 residues long. Germline V CDR1 and CDR2: SGHNT, YYREEE (reference sequence). J lost 2 bases, V lost 9 bases, and 8 bases had no gene match.

This clonotype came up a few times. This chain joins TRBV4-1 and TRBJ2-3; TRBD2 matches at 10 bases. Germline loops: CDR1 MGHRA, CDR2 YSYEKL. The CDR3 runs to 17 residues. V lost 0 bases and J lost 2; bases outside the gene matches: 5. The CDR3 region has the DNA TGCGCCAGCAGCCAAGATCTACTAGCGGGGATCACAGATACGCAGTATTTT. Amino acids: CASSQDLLAGITDTQYF.